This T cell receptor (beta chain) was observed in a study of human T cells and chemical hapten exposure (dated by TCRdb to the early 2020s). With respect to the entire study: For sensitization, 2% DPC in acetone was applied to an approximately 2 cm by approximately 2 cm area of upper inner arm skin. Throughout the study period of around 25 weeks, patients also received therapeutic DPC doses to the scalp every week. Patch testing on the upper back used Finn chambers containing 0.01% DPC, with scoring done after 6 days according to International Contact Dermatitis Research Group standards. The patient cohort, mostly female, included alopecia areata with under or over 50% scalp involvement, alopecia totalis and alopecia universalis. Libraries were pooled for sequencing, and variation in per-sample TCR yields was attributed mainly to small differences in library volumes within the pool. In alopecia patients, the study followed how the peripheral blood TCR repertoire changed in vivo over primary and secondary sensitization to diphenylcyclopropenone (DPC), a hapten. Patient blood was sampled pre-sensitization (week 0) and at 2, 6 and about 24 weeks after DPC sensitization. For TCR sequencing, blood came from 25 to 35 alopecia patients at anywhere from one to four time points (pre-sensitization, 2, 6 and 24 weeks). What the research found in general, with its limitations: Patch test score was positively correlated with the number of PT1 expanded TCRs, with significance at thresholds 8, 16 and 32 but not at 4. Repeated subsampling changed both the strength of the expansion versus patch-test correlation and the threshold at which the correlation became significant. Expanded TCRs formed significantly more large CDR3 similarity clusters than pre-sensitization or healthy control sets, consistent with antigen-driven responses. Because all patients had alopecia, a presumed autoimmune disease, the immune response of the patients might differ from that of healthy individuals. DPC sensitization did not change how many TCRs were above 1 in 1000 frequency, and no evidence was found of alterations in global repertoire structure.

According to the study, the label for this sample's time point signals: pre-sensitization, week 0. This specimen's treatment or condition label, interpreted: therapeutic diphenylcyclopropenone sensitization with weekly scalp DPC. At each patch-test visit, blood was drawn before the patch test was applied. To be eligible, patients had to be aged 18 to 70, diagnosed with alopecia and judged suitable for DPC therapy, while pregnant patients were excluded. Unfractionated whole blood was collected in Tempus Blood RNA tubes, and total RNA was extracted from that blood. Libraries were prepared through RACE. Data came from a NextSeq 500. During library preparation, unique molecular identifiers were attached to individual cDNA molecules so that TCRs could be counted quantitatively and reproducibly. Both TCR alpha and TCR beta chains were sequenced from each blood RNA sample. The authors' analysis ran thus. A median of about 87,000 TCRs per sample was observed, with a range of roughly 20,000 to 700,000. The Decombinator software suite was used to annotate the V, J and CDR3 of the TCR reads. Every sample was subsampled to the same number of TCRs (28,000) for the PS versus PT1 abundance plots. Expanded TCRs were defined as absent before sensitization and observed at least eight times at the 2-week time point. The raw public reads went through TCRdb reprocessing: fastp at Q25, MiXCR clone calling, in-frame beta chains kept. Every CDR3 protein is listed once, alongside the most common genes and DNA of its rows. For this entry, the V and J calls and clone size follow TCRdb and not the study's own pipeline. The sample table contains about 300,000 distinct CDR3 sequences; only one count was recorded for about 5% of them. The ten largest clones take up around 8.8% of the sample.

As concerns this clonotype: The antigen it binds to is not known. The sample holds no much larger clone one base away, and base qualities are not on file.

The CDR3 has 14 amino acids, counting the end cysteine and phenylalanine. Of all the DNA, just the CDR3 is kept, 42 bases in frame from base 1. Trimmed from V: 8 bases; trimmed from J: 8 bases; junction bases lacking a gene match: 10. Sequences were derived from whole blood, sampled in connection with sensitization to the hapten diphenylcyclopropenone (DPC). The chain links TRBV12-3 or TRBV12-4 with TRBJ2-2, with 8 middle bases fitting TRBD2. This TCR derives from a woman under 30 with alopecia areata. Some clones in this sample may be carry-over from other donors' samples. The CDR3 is CASSAGAVWGELFF. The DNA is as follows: TGTGCCAGCTCAGCGGGGGCTGTGTGGGGGGAGCTGTTTTTT.